This T cell receptor beta chain is drawn from a study of blood T cell repertoires in COVID-19. Study as a whole: From the United States, Italy and Spain came samples of acute and convalescent COVID-19.

The data were produced by immunoSEQ multiplex PCR, yet TCRdb's version contains in-frame clones alone and is incomplete. The sample includes 180,000 or so clones, approximately 85% seen only once; the top ten take around 9.8%. The germline V and J ends were trimmed by 6 bases and 4 bases, with 19 bases remaining between them. The CDR3 runs to 15 residues. Germline CDR1 is MNHEY and CDR2 is SMNVEV (reference sequence). The J gene is TRBJ2-7, the V gene TRBV27; perhaps TRBD2 as D (6 bases). The clonotype comes from a woman of 80 years or more with acute or convalescent COVID-19. Source material: peripheral blood. CDR3 DNA: TGTGCCAGCAGCTCGACCCCCCGCGGGGCTTACGAGCAGTACTTC. Its protein product is CASSSTPRGAYEQYF.